These T cell receptor beta chains were read from a single sample in a study of blood T cell repertoires in COVID-19. Data came from immunoSEQ multiplex PCR; TCRdb stores just in-frame clones and leaves some out. The table includes about 34,000 clones, approximately 71% detected once. Material: peripheral blood. These receptors were obtained from a human donor in a cohort sampled during active COVID-19. Both conserved end residues are part of each CDR3.

V	J	CDR3
TRBV24-1	TRBJ2-3	CATSSTTRSDTQYF
TRBV18	TRBJ1-6	CASSPKGKNSPLHF
TRBV30	TRBJ2-7	CAWSLPPGGEQYF
TRBV6-5	TRBJ2-5	CASRQGQGETQYF
TRBV18	TRBJ1-3	CASSPDRSGNTIYF
TRBV7-9	TRBJ1-1	CASSLSLNTEAFF
TRBV7-9	TRBJ2-1	CASSLYWGLAGVNEQFF
TRBV3-1/TRBV3-2	TRBJ1-2	CASSQDQGHYGYTF
TRBV6-5	TRBJ1-4	CASSYRGDRGEKLFF
TRBV6-2/TRBV6-3	TRBJ2-7	CASSYPGQGSQYEQYF
TRBV6-5	TRBJ1-5	CASSYGTPGQPQHF
TRBV6-5	TRBJ2-3	CASALSDRYTDTQYF
TRBV24-1	TRBJ2-3	CATSDMIANTQYF
TRBV7-8	TRBJ2-1	CASSLALRTSGSYNEQFF
TRBV27	TRBJ2-3	CASRPRQAEISTDTQYF
TRBV28	TRBJ2-7	CASSLGEARGLYEQYF
TRBV10-1	TRBJ1-6	CASSVSRDSPLHF
TRBV28	TRBJ2-7	CASSLYSGRPYEQYF
TRBV5-1	TRBJ1-6	CASSLVTPGSYNSPLHF
TRBV5-1	TRBJ2-7	CASSLDTSSYEQYF
TRBV5-1	TRBJ2-7	CASSLEGLTLLYEQYF
TRBV27	TRBJ1-6	CASSPFPDRGTSPLHF
TRBV11-2	TRBJ2-2	CASSLPTLGQGANTGELFF
TRBV11-1	TRBJ2-1	CASNPGGSYHEQFF
TRBV7-2	TRBJ1-5	CASRATGVNQPQHF
TRBV5-4	TRBJ2-1	CASSRKDRARNEQFF
TRBV3-1/TRBV3-2	TRBJ2-7	CASSPTVLSGEQYF
TRBV6-6	TRBJ1-1	CASSYSSKTVNTEAFF
TRBV29-1	TRBJ2-3	CSVASGQGTDTQYF
TRBV27	TRBJ1-2	CASSLQGRGDYGYTF
TRBV5-1	TRBJ2-5	CASSSTGAGLYRLQTQYF
TRBV5-4	TRBJ2-2	CASRDWVGGSGTGELFF
TRBV28	TRBJ2-7	CASSQNPRGEQYF
TRBV20-1	TRBJ2-2	CSASVGAHSTGELFF
TRBV18	TRBJ2-5	CASSPGGAGETQYF
TRBV18	TRBJ2-1	CASSPAGGGLHNEQFF
TRBV5-5	TRBJ2-3	CASSSGTGEDTQYF
TRBV6-5	TRBJ2-1	CASSYLDRRDEQFF
TRBV6-6	TRBJ1-5	CASSYSGAGEGPQHF
TRBV7-8	TRBJ2-7	CASSLVALAYEQYF
TRBV20-1	TRBJ1-1	CSAPVNTEAFF
TRBV6-5	TRBJ2-7	CASRETSGIPYEQYF
TRBV28	TRBJ2-1	CASSGTSPVGNEQFF
TRBV12-5	TRBJ2-1	CASGLVAGAGGRNEQFF
TRBV5-1	TRBJ2-3	CASSPGAGAGRADTQYF
TRBV15	TRBJ1-6	CATSRVRTNNSPLHF
TRBV4-1	TRBJ2-3	CASSHIILAGGTDTQYF
TRBV7-9	TRBJ2-7	CASSYPRSSVAPEQYF
TRBV9	TRBJ2-2	CASSVDPAGVAGELFF
TRBV4-1	TRBJ2-1	CASSQVQGRYNEQFF
TRBV30	TRBJ1-1	CAWSVRGLNTEAFF
TRBV27	TRBJ1-5	CASSPITGLGDQPQHF
TRBV7-9	TRBJ1-2	CASSLGQGEYTF
TRBV11-2	TRBJ1-2	CASSLDSRAPNGYTF
TRBV5-5	TRBJ2-3	CASSVSGSSTDTQYF